These 21 T cell receptor beta chains were all obtained from the same sample, sequenced in a study of beta chain features in type 1 diabetes. The authors reverse transcribed all of the isolated RNA, so sequencing captured expressed TCRB transcripts. Measured with immunoSEQ multiplex PCR; TCRdb has only the in-frame clones, and not every one. The profile shows almost 350,000 clones, 6.5% to 10% of them singletons. Sample: central memory CD4+ T cells from blood. The receptors here all came from a woman aged 18 to 35 in good health.

The chain carries TRBV5-1 and TRBJ2-3, with D unclear. The germline V gene encodes CDR1 SGHRS and CDR2 YFSETQ. CDR3 length equals 14 residues. V dropped 0 bases and J dropped 2 bases, with 7 bases sitting between them. The CDR3 is CASSLAQDTDTQYF. CDR3 coding DNA: TGCGCCAGCAGCTTGGCGCAGGACACAGATACGCAGTATTTT.

This clone was counted a few times. V is TRBV2 and J is TRBJ2-7; D is unclear. CDR3 length: 13 residues. Germline CDR1 and CDR2: SNHLY and FYNNEI. V was trimmed by 7 bases and J by 3 bases, leaving 13 bases between them. The DNA for the CDR3 is TGTGCCAGCAACTTATTCAGGAGCTACGAGCAGTACTTC. Protein product: CASNLFRSYEQYF.

Many counts were recorded for this clone. V gene TRBV4-2 combines with J gene TRBJ2-7; no clear D gene. V was pared by 0 bases and J by 5 bases, with 8 bases between. The CDR3 extends over 13 amino acids. Germline CDR1 LGHNA, CDR2 YNFKEQ. DNA for the CDR3: TGTGCCAGCAGCCAAGATGCCGAGAACGAGCAGTACTTC. Its translation: CASSQDAENEQYF.

The chain combines TRBV18 with TRBJ1-1; a weak D match, TRBD1 (6 bases). Deletions cut 3 bases from V and 5 bases from J, with 13 bases between. Germline values: CDR1 KGHSH, CDR2 LQKENI. CDR3 length equals 14 residues. CDR3 residues: CASSPTGLGTEAFF. CDR3 bases: TGTGCCAGCTCACCTACAGGGTTGGGGACTGAAGCTTTCTTT.

In this sample, this clone turned up a few times. V is TRBV7-2 and J is TRBJ1-3, with TRBD1 matching over 10 bases. The CDR3 totals 17 residues. Germline-derived CDR1 and CDR2 are SGHTA and FQGNSA. V shed 5 bases and J 2 bases; nucleotides not matched to a gene: 9. CDR3 region: CASSPRTGGTPGNTIYF. DNA of the CDR3: TGTGCCAGCAGCCCAAGGACAGGGGGTACCCCTGGAAACACCATATATTTT.

This clone was detected a few times. This chain connects TRBV5-5 to TRBJ1-4; TRBD1 aligns across 10 bases. Germline lookup yields CDR1 SGHKS and CDR2 YYEKEE (reference sequence). After removal of 4 bases from V and 6 bases from J, the junction contained 6 bases not matched to a gene. The CDR3 contains 15 residues. CDR3 sequence reads: CASSRGTGEDEKLFF. CDR3 in DNA: TGTGCCAGCAGCAGAGGGACAGGGGAGGATGAAAAACTGTTTTTT.

This clone has more than one count but fewer than ten. The chain has TRBV6-6 and TRBJ2-2, with 7 bases that match TRBD2. After removal of 2 bases from V and 7 bases from J, the junction contained 4 bases not matched to a gene. CDR3 size: 14 residues. Germline V gene sequence: CDR1 MNHNY, CDR2 SVGAGI (reference sequence). This chain's CDR3 is CASSYAGVSGELFF. CDR3 sequence (DNA): TGTGCCAGCAGTTACGCGGGAGTGAGCGGGGAGCTGTTTTTT.

This clone was counted between two and nine times. This specimen includes other DNA sequences encoding the same CDR3. The chain's CDR3 is CASSPDRTGYGYTF. CDR3 sequence (DNA): TGTGCCAGCAGCCCGGACAGGACCGGCTATGGCTACACCTTC. V is TRBV7-3 and J is TRBJ1-2; 7 nucleotides line up with TRBD1. Germline CDR1 and CDR2: SGHTA and FQGTGA. There are 14 residues in the CDR3. V lost 5 bases, J lost 4 bases, and 7 bases stayed unmatched.

There are a few counts of this clone. The chain carries TRBV9 and TRBJ2-1; D not certain. V shed 4 bases and J shed 2 bases, with 13 bases lying between them. Germline loops: CDR1 SGDLS, CDR2 YYNGEE. The CDR3 consists of 15 residues. This chain's CDR3 is CASSLDRNTYNEQFF. CDR3 nucleotide sequence: TGTGCCAGCAGCCTGGACCGGAACACCTACAATGAGCAGTTCTTC.

The V and J genes are TRBV20-1 and TRBJ2-4; 8 bases fit TRBD2. The V gene's germline CDR1 is DFQATT and CDR2 SNEGSKA (reference sequence). CDR3 length: 11 residues. After removal of 8 bases from V and 7 bases from J, the junction contained 4 bases not matched to a gene. The CDR3 DNA reads as TGCAGTTGGACTAGCAGTAACATTCAGTACTTC. Translation gives CSWTSSNIQYF.

This clone turned up a few times. The genes are TRBV28 and TRBJ2-4; D not certain. Deletions cut 2 bases from V and 2 bases from J, with 16 bases between. Germline V gene data show CDR1 as MDHEN and CDR2 as SYDVKM. The CDR3 length is 17 residues. The CDR3 loop reads CASSLGMPLPSKNIQYF. The CDR3 DNA is TGTGCCAGCAGTTTAGGCATGCCCCTCCCTTCCAAAAACATTCAGTACTTC.

This clone was counted a few times. V is TRBV6-5 and J is TRBJ1-2; D gene uncertain. Looked up from germline, CDR1 is MNHEY and CDR2 is SVGAGI. The CDR3 spans 13 residues. The germline V and J ends were trimmed by 4 bases and 2 bases, with 8 bases remaining between them. Here the CDR3 DNA reads TGTGCCAGCAGTTTCAGCCCGAACTATGGCTACACCTTC. It translates to CASSFSPNYGYTF.

This clone was observed at least ten times. Other DNA sequences from this sample encode an identical CDR3 as well. The chain employs TRBV7-3 and TRBJ2-3, with TRBD1 matching over 7 bases. The CDR3 length is 13 residues. V lost 5 bases, J lost 4 bases, and 3 bases stayed unmatched. Germline V gene sequence: CDR1 SGHTA, CDR2 FQGTGA. The CDR3 sequence: CASSRTGPDTQYF. As DNA, the CDR3 is TGTGCCAGCAGCCGGACAGGACCAGATACGCAGTATTTT.

This clone has ten or more counts. Other nucleotide sequences from this sample produce the same CDR3. The chain couples TRBV5-1 to TRBJ2-3; D remains unclear. V lost 3 bases to trimming and J lost 3 bases, with 5 bases between them. Germline lookup yields CDR1 SGHRS and CDR2 YFSETQ. This CDR3 spans 12 amino acids. Here the CDR3 reads CASSSGTDTQYF. The CDR3 DNA is TGCGCCAGCAGCTCCGGAACAGATACGCAGTATTTT.

Comment on this clone: A much larger clone differs by one base, so this may be a read error. The rearrangement uses TRBV7-3 and TRBJ1-5, with no clear D. Trimming pared 2 bases from V and 3 bases from J, leaving 5 bases between. Germline lookup yields CDR1 SGHTA and CDR2 FQGTGA. The CDR3 has 13 residues. This chain's CDR3 is CASSLESNQPQHF. The CDR3 DNA reads as TGTGCCAGCAGCTTAGAGTCCAATCAGCCCCAGCATTTT.

This clone was recorded a few times. The chain employs TRBV10-2 and TRBJ1-2; tentatively, D is TRBD1 (6 bases). The CDR3 spans 12 residues. The V gene lost 5 bases and the J gene lost 4 bases, with 8 bases spanning the gap. The V gene's germline CDR1 is WSHSY and CDR2 SAAADI. The CDR3 is CASSPDSYGYTF. CDR3 sequence (DNA): TGCGCCAGCAGTCCGGACAGCTATGGCTACACCTTC.

The chain carries TRBV4-3 and TRBJ2-6; TRBD1 might be the D (6 bases). V shed 4 bases and J shed 0 bases, with 13 bases lying between them. This CDR3 spans 17 amino acids. Germline assignment: CDR1 LGHNA and CDR2 YSLEER. The CDR3: CASSLEGVNSGANVLTF. The CDR3 DNA reads as TGCGCCAGCAGCCTCGAGGGGGTAAACTCTGGGGCCAACGTCCTGACTTTC.

This clone was seen repeatedly, ten times or more. The V gene is TRBV28, the J gene TRBJ2-7; D is uncertain. V was shortened by 6 bases and J by 6 bases, with 12 bases between the two germline ends. Germline V CDR1 and CDR2: MDHEN, SYDVKM. There are 12 residues in the CDR3. Here the CDR3 reads CASSPYRGEQYF. The CDR3 DNA sequence: TGTGCCAGCAGCCCCTACAGAGGCGAGCAGTACTTC. The whole variable domain, remainder taken from reference TRBV28 and TRBJ2-7, is DVKVTQSSRYLVKRTGEKVFLECVQDMDHENMFWYRQDPGLGLRLIYFSYDVKMKEKGDIPEGYSVSREKKERFSLILESASTNQTSMYLCASSPYRGEQYFGPGTRLTVT.

This clone was recorded a few times. The chain joins TRBV6-5 to TRBJ2-2; 9 bases agree with TRBD2. Losses at the gene ends were 2 bases for V and 7 bases for J; bases not matched to a gene: 8. The germline CDR1 and CDR2 sequences are MNHEY and SVGAGI. The CDR3 is made up of 16 amino acids. The CDR3 sequence is CASSYAGLALVGELFF. The DNA for the CDR3 is TGTGCCAGCAGTTACGCCGGACTAGCGTTAGTCGGGGAGCTGTTTTTT.

This clone has only a few counts. An end of the junction does not agree with germline; a read error may underlie this. This CDR3 is CASSYYSEQFF. The CDR3 DNA follows: TGTGCCAGCAGTTACTACAGTGAGCAGTTCTTC. The J gene is TRBJ2-1, the V gene TRBV10-3, with D unresolved. Germline lookup yields CDR1 ENHRY and CDR2 SYGVKD. This CDR3 spans 11 amino acids.

The CDR3 DNA follows: TGTGCCAGTAGTATCGGGGGGGTCTTCGGGAAAGAGCAGTTCTTC. Its translation: CASSIGGVFGKEQFF. V usage is TRBV19 and J usage is TRBJ2-1; 8 bases agree with TRBD2. The CDR3 is 15 amino acids. Germline trimming cut 3 bases from V and 10 bases from J; bases unmatched to any gene: 11. CDR1 is LNHDA and CDR2 is SQIVND in the germline V gene (reference sequence).